This T cell receptor beta chain is from a study of blood T cell repertoires in COVID-19. Clones were read by immunoSEQ multiplex PCR, and TCRdb kept only the in-frame ones, dropping some. The repertoire holds some 200,000 clones, 84% seen once, with about 8.3% in the top ten. Seattle's cohort entered during active infection and was followed longitudinally. This clone was observed once. V dropped 1 base and J dropped 10; count of bases not matched to a gene: 16. The germline gives CDR1 LNHNV, CDR2 YYDKDF (reference sequence). The CDR3 runs 17 residues. The sequencing sample was made of peripheral blood. This clonotype originated in a woman of 80 years or more with COVID-19, enrolled during active disease. J is TRBJ2-1 and V is TRBV15; 7 bases fit TRBD2. In nucleotides, the CDR3 is TGTGCCACCAGCAGAGGCGGGTTTCACGGGACTACCCAAGAGCAGTTCTTC. Its protein product is CATSRGGFHGTTQEQFF.